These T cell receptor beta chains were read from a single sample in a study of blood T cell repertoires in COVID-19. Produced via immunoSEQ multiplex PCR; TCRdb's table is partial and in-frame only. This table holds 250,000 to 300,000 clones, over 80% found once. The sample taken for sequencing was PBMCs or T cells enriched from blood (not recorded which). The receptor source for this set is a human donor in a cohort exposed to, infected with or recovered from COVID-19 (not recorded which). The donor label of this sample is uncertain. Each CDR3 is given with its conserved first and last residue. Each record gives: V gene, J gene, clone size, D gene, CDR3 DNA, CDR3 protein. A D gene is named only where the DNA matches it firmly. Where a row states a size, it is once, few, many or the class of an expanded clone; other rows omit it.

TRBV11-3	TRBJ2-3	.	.	TGTGCCAGCAGCTTCCTGCGGGGAGATACGCAGTATTTT	CASSFLRGDTQYF
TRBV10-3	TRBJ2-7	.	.	TGTGCCATCAGTGTAGCAGGGGTCGACGAGCAGTACTTC	CAISVAGVDEQYF
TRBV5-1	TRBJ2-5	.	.	TGCGCCAGCAGCTTGGTCGGGCAAGAGACCCAGTACTTC	CASSLVGQETQYF
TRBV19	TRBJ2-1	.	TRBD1	TGTGCCAGTAGTCTCACCGGGACAGGGATGAATGAGCAGTTCTTC	CASSLTGTGMNEQFF
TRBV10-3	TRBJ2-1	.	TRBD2	TGTGCCATCAGGAGTAGCGGGGGCTCCTACAATGAGCAGTTCTTC	CAIRSSGGSYNEQFF
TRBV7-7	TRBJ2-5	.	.	TGTGCCAGCAGCTTACAAGGGGTGGGGGAGACCCAGTACTTC	CASSLQGVGETQYF
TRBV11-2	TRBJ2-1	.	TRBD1	TGTGCCAGCAGCCTCAGTAGCCGGGACAGAAGTTACAATGAGCAGTTCTTC	CASSLSSRDRSYNEQFF
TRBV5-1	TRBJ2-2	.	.	TGCGCCAGCAGGGCGGGCCCGAACACCGGGGAGCTGTTTTTT	CASRAGPNTGELFF
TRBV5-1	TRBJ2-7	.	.	TGCGCCAGCAGCTTGTATTCAGGGGACTACGAGCAGTACTTC	CASSLYSGDYEQYF
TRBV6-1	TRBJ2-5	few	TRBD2	TGTGCCAGCAGTGGGACTAGCGGGGGGAGTCAAGAGACCCAGTACTTC	CASSGTSGGSQETQYF
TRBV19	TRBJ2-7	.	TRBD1	TGTGCCAGTAGTACATCAGACAGGGCTGACGAGCAGTACTTC	CASSTSDRADEQYF
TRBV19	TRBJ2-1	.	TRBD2	TGTGCCAGTAGTCCCCCCGGGACTAGCGGGTTTTACAATGAGCAGTTCTTC	CASSPPGTSGFYNEQFF
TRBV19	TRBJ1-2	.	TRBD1	TGTGCCAGTAGTCCAAGGTTCCGGGACAGGGGTGTCTATGGCTACACCTTC	CASSPRFRDRGVYGYTF
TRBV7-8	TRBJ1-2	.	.	TGTGCCAGCAGCCCCTTGGGCCAGGGCAACTATGGCTACACCTTC	CASSPLGQGNYGYTF
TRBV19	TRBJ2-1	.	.	TGTGCCAGTAGTATAGTTATATTCGGACAGTCCTACAATGAGCAGTTCTTC	CASSIVIFGQSYNEQFF
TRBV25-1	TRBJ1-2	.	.	TGTGCCAGCAGTGAATATGCAGAATCCGGGGGCTACACCTTC	CASSEYAESGGYTF
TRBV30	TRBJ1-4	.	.	TGTGCCTGGAACTTTCAGGGTGGGAATGAAAAACTGTTTTTT	CAWNFQGGNEKLFF
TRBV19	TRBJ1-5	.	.	TGTGCCAGTAGTATAGCTGGGAGTAGCAATCAGCCCCAGCATTTT	CASSIAGSSNQPQHF
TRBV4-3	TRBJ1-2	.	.	TGCGCCAGCAGCCAAGAAACAGGGCAAACCTATGGCTACACCTTC	CASSQETGQTYGYTF
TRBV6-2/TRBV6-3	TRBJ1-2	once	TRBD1	TGTGCCAGCAGCCTCGGGGGACAGCATTTAGGCTACACCTTC	CASSLGGQHLGYTF
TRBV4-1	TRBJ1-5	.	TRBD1	TGCGCCAGCAGCCATTTGGGGGCGGGACAGAATCAGCCCCAGCATTTT	CASSHLGAGQNQPQHF
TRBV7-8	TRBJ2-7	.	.	TGTGCCAGCAGCTTACAGGTATCCTACGAGCAGTACTTC	CASSLQVSYEQYF
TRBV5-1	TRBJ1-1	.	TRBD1	TGCGCCAGCAGCACCGGGACAGGGCTGGACACTGAAGCTTTCTTT	CASSTGTGLDTEAFF
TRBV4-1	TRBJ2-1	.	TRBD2	TGCGCCAGCAGCCATAGCGGGGGGGCGGTTTACAATGAGCAGTTCTTC	CASSHSGGAVYNEQFF
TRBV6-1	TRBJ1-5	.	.	TGTGCCAGCAGTGAACGGGGGGGGCACAATCAGCCCCAGCATTTT	CASSERGGHNQPQHF
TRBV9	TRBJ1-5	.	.	TGTGCCAGCAGCCCGGCGGGAGGGAGAGGAGAGCCCCAGCATTTT	CASSPAGGRGEPQHF
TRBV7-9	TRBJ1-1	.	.	TGTGCCAGCAGCTTACCGGGGGAAACTGAAGCTTTCTTT	CASSLPGETEAFF
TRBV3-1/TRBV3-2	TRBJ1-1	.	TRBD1	TGTGCCAGCAGCCTAACGGACAGGAAGAACACTGAAGCTTTCTTT	CASSLTDRKNTEAFF
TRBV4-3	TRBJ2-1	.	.	TGCGCCAGCAGCCAAGACCCCGCGCGGGGAGCCCAGTTCTTC	CASSQDPARGAQFF
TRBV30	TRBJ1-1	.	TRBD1	TGTGCCGGAGTACCATTAACAGGGGCCGCTATGAACACTGAAGCTTTCTTT	CAGVPLTGAAMNTEAFF
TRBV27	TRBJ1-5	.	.	TGTGCCAGCAGTTTTAGAAGCAATCAGCCCCAGCATTTT	CASSFRSNQPQHF
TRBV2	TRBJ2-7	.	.	TGTGCCAGCATCCGGGACAAGAGATACGAGCAGTACTTC	CASIRDKRYEQYF
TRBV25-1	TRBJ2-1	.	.	TGTGCCAGCAGTGCCAAGACCAGGCACCGGATATACAATGAGCAGTTCTTC	CASSAKTRHRIYNEQFF
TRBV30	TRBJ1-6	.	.	TGTGCCTGGAGTAGCCTCCGGGTTAATTCACCCCTCCACTTT	CAWSSLRVNSPLHF
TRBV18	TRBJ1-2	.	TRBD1	TGTGCCAGCTCACCAGGAGGGGGCGATGGCTACACCTTC	CASSPGGGDGYTF
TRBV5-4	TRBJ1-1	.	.	TGTGCCAGCAGCTGGACGTCGGGAGACACTGAAGCTTTCTTT	CASSWTSGDTEAFF
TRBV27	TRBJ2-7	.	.	TGTGCCAGCAGTTTATTCTCGGGAACCTACGAGCAGTACTTC	CASSLFSGTYEQYF
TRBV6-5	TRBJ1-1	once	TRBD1	TGTGCCAGCAGCGACCGAAACAGGGGGGGAGCTTTCTTT	CASSDRNRGGAFF
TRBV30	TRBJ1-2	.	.	TGTGCCTGGACTAAATTCGGGGTGTGGGGCTACACCTTC	CAWTKFGVWGYTF
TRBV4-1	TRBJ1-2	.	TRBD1	TGCGCCAGCAGCCCAGGAGCCGGGACAGGGTCTTTTGGCTACACCTTC	CASSPGAGTGSFGYTF
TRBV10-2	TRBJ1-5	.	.	TGCGCCAGCAGTGGACTTATTGGCGGGTATTCGCGGCAGCCCCAGCATTTT	CASSGLIGGYSRQPQHF
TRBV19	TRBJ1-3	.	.	TGTGCCAGTTCTCAGGGCCACACCATATATTTT	CASSQGHTIYF